The T cell receptor (beta chain) under discussion was sequenced for a study of blood T cell repertoires in COVID-19. Turning to the study itself: There were acute and convalescent COVID-19 samples, and they came from the United States, Italy and Spain. The cDNA or gDNA used as material had been derived from T cells, B-cell-depleted T cells, or PBMCs.

The CDR3 covers 15 residues. Germline values: CDR1 SGHKS, CDR2 YYEKEE (reference sequence). V lost 1 base to trimming and J lost 1 base; unmatched junction nucleotides: 1. Assay: immunoSEQ multiplex PCR; the TCRdb copy retains only in-frame clones and omits some. The sample yields some 450,000 clones, around 88% seen once. Enrollment of patients from Seattle took place during active infection, with longitudinal follow-up. This receptor was identified in a woman aged 45-60 years with COVID-19, enrolled during active disease. The material sequenced was peripheral blood. The V gene is TRBV5-5, the J gene TRBJ2-2, with 7 positions matching TRBD2. CDR3 in DNA: TGTGCCAGCAGCTTGACGGGGGGGAACACCGGGGAGCTGTTTTTT. It encodes CASSLTGGNTGELFF. Combining the CDR3 with reference TRBV5-5 and TRBJ2-2 gives the whole variable domain DAGVTQSPTHLIKTRGQQVTLRCSPISGHKSVSWYQQVLGQGPQFIFQYYEKEERGRGNFPDRFSARQFPNYSSELNVNALLLGDSALYLCASSLTGGNTGELFFGEGSRLTVL.